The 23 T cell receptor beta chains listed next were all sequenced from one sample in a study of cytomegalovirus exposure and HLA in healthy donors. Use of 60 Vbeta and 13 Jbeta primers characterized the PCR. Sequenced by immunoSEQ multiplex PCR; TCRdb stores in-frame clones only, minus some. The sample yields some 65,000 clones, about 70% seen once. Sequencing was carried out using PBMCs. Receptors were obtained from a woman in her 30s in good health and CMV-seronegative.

CDR3 sequence: CATSRDPGTGGEKLFF. The CDR3 bases are TGTGCCACCAGCAGAGACCCCGGGACAGGGGGTGAAAAACTGTTTTTT. This chain uses TRBV15 with TRBJ1-4, with 11 bases aligning to TRBD1. The germline V gene has CDR1 LNHNV and CDR2 YYDKDF (reference sequence). The V segment lost 0 bases and the J segment 7 bases; nucleotides outside the gene matches: 4. This CDR3 spans 16 amino acids.

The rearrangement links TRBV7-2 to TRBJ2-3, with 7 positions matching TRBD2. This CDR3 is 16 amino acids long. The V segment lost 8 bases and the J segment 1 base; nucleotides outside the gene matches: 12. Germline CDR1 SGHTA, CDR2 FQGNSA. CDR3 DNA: TGTGCCAGCGCTTCCCCCGGGGGACTACGCACAGATACGCAGTATTTT. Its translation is CASASPGGLRTDTQYF.

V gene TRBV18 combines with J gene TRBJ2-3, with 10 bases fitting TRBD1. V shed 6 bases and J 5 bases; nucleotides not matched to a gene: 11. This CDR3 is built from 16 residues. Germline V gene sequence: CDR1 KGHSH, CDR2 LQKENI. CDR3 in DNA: TGTGCCAGCTCCCCGCGACAGGGGGCAGGTAAAGATACGCAGTATTTT. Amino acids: CASSPRQGAGKDTQYF.

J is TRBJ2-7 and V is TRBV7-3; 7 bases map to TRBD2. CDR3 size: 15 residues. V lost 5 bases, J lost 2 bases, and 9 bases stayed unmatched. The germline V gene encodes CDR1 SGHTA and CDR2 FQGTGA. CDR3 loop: CASSPPGGFPYEQYF. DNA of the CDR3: TGTGCCAGCAGCCCCCCGGGGGGATTCCCCTACGAGCAGTACTTC.

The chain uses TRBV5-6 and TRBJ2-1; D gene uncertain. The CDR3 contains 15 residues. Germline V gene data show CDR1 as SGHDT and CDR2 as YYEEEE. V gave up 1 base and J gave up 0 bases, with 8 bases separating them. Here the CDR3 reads CASSLRQISYNEQFF. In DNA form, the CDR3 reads TGTGCCAGCAGCTTGCGTCAGATCTCCTACAATGAGCAGTTCTTC.

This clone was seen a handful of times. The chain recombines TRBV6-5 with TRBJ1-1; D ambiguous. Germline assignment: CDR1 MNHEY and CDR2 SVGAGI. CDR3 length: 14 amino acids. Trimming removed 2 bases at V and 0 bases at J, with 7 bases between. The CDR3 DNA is TGTGCCAGCAGTTACCGTACATTGAACACTGAAGCTTTCTTT. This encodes CASSYRTLNTEAFF.

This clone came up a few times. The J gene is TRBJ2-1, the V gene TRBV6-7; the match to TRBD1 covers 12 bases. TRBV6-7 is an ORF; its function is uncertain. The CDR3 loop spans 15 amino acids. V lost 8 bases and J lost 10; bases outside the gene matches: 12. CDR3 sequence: CASGVPGQGAREQFF. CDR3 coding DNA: TGTGCCAGCGGGGTCCCGGGACAGGGGGCGCGAGAGCAGTTCTTC.

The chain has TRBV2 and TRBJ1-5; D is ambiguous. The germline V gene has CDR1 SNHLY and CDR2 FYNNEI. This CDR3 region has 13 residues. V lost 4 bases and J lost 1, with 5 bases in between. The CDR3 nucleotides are TGTGCCAGCAGTGGGAGGAGCAATCAGCCCCAGCATTTT. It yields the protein CASSGRSNQPQHF. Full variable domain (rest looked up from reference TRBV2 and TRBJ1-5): EPEVTQTPSHQVTQMGQEVILRCVPISNHLYFYWYRQILGQKVEFLVSFYNNEISEKSEIFDDQFSVERPDGSNFTLKIRSTKLEDSAMYFCASSGRSNQPQHFGDGTRLSIL.

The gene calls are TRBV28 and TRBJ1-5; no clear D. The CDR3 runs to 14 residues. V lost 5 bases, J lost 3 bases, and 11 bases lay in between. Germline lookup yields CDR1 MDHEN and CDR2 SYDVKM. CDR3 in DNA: TGTGCCAGCAGTAAAACAGAACCCAATCAGCCCCAGCATTTT. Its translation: CASSKTEPNQPQHF.

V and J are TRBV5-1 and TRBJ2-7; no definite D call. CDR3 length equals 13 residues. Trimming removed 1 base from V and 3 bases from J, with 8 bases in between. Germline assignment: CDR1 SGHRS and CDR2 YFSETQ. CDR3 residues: CASSLTVGYEQYF. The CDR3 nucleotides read TGCGCCAGCAGCTTGACAGTGGGCTACGAGCAGTACTTC.

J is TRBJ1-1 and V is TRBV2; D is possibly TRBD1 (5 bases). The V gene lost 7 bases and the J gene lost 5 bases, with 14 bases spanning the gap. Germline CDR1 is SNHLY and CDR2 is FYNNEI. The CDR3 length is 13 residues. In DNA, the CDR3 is TGTGCCAGCATCCTGGGTCGGGGGACTGAAGCTTTCTTT. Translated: CASILGRGTEAFF. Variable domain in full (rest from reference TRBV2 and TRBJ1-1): EPEVTQTPSHQVTQMGQEVILRCVPISNHLYFYWYRQILGQKVEFLVSFYNNEISEKSEIFDDQFSVERPDGSNFTLKIRSTKLEDSAMYFCASILGRGTEAFFGQGTRLTVV.

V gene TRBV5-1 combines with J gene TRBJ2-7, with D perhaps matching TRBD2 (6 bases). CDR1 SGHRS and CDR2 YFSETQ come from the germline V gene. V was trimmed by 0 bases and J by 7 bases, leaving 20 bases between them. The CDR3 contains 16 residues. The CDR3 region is CASSLAGWRTGGEQYF. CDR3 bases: TGCGCCAGCAGCTTGGCCGGTTGGAGGACTGGGGGGGAGCAGTACTTC.

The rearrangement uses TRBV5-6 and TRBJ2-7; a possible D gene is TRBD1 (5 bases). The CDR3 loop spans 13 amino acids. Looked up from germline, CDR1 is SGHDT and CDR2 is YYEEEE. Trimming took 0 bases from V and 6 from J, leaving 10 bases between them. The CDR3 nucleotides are TGTGCCAGCAGCTTGGGTAACAGGCCCGAGCAGTACTTC. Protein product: CASSLGNRPEQYF.

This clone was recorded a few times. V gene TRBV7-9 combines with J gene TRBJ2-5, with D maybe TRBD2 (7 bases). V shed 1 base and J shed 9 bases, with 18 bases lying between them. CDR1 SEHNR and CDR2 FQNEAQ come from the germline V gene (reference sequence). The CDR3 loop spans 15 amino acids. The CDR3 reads CASSLGPGGPGSQYF. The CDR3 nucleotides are TGTGCCAGCAGCTTAGGTCCCGGGGGGCCAGGGTCCCAGTACTTC.

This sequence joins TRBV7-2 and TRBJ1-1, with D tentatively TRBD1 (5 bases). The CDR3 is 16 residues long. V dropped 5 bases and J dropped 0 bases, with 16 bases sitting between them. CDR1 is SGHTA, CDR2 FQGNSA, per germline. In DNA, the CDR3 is TGTGCCAGCAGCCCCCAATGGGGGGGTGTGAACACTGAAGCTTTCTTT. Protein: CASSPQWGGVNTEAFF.

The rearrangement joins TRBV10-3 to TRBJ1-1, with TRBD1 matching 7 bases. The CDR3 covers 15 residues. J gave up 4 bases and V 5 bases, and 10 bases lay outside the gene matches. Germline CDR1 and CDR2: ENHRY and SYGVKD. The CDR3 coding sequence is TGTGCCATCAGTCTAGGACAGGATGGAGGCACTGAAGCTTTCTTT. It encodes CAISLGQDGGTEAFF.

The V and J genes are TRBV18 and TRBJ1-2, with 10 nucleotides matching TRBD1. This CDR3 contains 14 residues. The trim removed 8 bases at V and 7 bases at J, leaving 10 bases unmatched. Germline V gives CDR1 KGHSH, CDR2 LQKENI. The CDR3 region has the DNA TGTGCCAGCAGCACCCGACAGGGGGCCGGTGGCTACACCTTC. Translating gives CASSTRQGAGGYTF. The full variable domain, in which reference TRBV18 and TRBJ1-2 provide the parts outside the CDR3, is NAGVMQNPRHLVRRRGQEARLRCSPMKGHSHVYWYRQLPEEGLKFMVYLQKENIIDESGMPKERFSAEFPKEGPSILRIQQVVRGDSAAYFCASSTRQGAGGYTFGSGTRLTVV.

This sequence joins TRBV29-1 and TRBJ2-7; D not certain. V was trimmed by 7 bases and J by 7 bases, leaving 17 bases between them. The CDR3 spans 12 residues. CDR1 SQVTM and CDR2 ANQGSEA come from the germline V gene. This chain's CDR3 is CSADSTSGEQYF. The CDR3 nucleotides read TGCAGCGCCGATTCAACGAGTGGTGAGCAGTACTTC.

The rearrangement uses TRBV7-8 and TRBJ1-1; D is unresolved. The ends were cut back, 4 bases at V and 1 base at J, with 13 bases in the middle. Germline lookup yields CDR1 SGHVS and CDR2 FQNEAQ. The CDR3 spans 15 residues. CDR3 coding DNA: TGTGCCAGCAGCTCCCCCTTTGAAGCGAACACTGAAGCTTTCTTT. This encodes CASSSPFEANTEAFF. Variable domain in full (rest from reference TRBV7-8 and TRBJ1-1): GAGVSQSPRYKVAKRGQDVALRCDPISGHVSLFWYQQALGQGPEFLTYFQNEAQLDKSGLPSDRFFAERPEGSVSTLKIQRTQQEDSAVYLCASSSPFEANTEAFFGQGTRLTVV.

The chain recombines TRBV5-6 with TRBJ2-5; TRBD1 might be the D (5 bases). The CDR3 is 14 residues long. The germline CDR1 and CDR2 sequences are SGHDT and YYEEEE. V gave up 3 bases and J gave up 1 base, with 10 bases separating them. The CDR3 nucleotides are TGTGCCAGCAGCTGGCAGGGTGGCCAAGAGACCCAGTACTTC. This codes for CASSWQGGQETQYF.

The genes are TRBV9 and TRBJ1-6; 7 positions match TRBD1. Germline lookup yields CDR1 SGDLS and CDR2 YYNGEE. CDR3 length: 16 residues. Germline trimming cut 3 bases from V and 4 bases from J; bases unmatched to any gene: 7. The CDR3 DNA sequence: TGTGCCAGCAGCGCGAAACAGGGGCCGTATAATTCACCCCTCCACTTT. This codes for CASSAKQGPYNSPLHF.

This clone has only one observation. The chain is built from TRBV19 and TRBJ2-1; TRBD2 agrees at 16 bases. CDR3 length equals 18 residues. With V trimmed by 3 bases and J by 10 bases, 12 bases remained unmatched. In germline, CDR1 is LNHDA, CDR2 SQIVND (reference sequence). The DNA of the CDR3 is TGTGCCAGTAGTATCTTAGTTGGGACTAGCGGGGGGGCCGGGGAGCAGTTCTTC. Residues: CASSILVGTSGGAGEQFF. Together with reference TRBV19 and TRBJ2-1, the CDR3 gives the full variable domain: DGGITQSPKYLFRKEGQNVTLSCEQNLNHDAMYWYRQDPGQGLRLIYYSQIVNDFQKGDIAEGYSVSREKKESFPLTVTSAQKNPTAFYLCASSILVGTSGGAGEQFFGPGTRLTVL.

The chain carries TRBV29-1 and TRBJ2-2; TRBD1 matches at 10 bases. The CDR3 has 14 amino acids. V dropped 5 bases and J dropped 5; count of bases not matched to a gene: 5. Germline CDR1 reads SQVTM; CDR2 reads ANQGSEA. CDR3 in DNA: TGCAGCGTTAGAAGGACAGGGGGGACCGGGGAGCTGTTTTTT. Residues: CSVRRTGGTGELFF.